The 4 T cell receptor beta chains below were found in one sample sequenced in a study of shared clonotypes between healthy human individuals. Measured with immunoSEQ multiplex PCR; TCRdb has only the in-frame clones, and not every one. The data hold about 2.4 million clones, with approximately 90% observed a single time. Specimen: naive CD4+ T cells sorted from blood. Subset of the sample: CD45RA+ positively selected. These receptor sequences come from a young man in good health.

This clone occurred once. V and J are TRBV18 and TRBJ2-1, with D tentatively TRBD1 or TRBD2 (5 bases each). Trimming stripped 3 bases from V and 8 bases from J, with 17 bases between. The CDR3 is made up of 15 amino acids. The germline CDR1 and CDR2 sequences are KGHSH and LQKENI. This CDR3 reads CASSPSSGTADEQFF. CDR3 coding DNA: TGTGCCAGCTCACCGAGTTCCGGGACCGCGGATGAGCAGTTCTTC.

The V call is TRBV5-1, the J call TRBJ2-6; D possibly matches TRBD1 or TRBD2 (5 bases each). The CDR3 runs 17 residues. CDR1 and CDR2 (germline): SGHRS, YFSETQ. The V and J ends lost 4 bases and 2 bases respectively, with 16 bases between them. CDR3 amino acids: CASSPGPLRAGANVLTF. The CDR3 coding sequence is TGCGCCAGCAGCCCGGGACCGCTCAGAGCTGGGGCCAACGTCCTGACTTTC.

This clone appeared once. This chain uses TRBV30 with TRBJ1-2; weak D call: TRBD1 (6 bases). CDR1 is GTSNPN, CDR2 SVGIG, per germline (reference sequence). CDR3 size: 14 residues. V shed 2 bases and J shed 3 bases, with 13 bases lying between them. CDR3 sequence reads: CAWSTGIRDYGYTF. As DNA, the CDR3 is TGTGCCTGGAGTACAGGGATTCGGGACTATGGCTACACCTTC.

The rearrangement links TRBV29-1 to TRBJ2-5, with a possible D match to TRBD1 (5 bases). Germline V gene sequence: CDR1 SQVTM, CDR2 ANQGSEA. Trimming pared 3 bases from V and 3 bases from J, leaving 11 bases between. The CDR3 length is 13 residues. CDR3: CSVEGRVKETQYF. The CDR3 DNA reads as TGCAGCGTTGAGGGCAGGGTCAAAGAGACCCAGTACTTC.